The clone carrying this TCR beta chain was observed a handful of times. Its target is not known. The 5'RACE method, run with constant-segment primers, produced TCR alpha and TCR beta cDNA libraries (carrying sample barcodes and UMIs). TCRdb re-called the 5' RACE reads with MiXCR, one entry per CDR3 protein. The sample consists of 240,000 or so distinct CDR3 sequences, 8% to 10% of them appearing once. The data were obtained in a study of T-cell memory formation after mild COVID-19. The study's findings and limits: Mostly located in CM and EM were contracting CD4+ clones, with contracting CD8+ clones located in EMRA.

V lost 6 bases to trimming and J lost 5 bases, with 18 bases between them. Germline CDR1 SEHNR, CDR2 FQNEAQ (reference sequence). The CDR3 loop spans 15 amino acids. The sample consisted of PBMCs or a T cell subset sorted from them (not recorded which). The clonotype originates from a man between 18 and 35 years old who had mild COVID-19 (a few samples of this study predate the infection). Cell type and time point are not known. The chain employs TRBV7-9 and TRBJ2-3; tentative D call: TRBD2 (5 bases). CDR3: CASSLGRADIDTQYF. CDR3 in DNA: TGTGCCAGCAGTCTAGGCCGAGCGGATATAGATACGCAGTATTTT. The variable domain in full, with the rest retrieved from reference TRBV7-9 and TRBJ2-3, is DTGVSQNPRHKITKRGQNVTFRCDPISEHNRLYWYRQTLGQGPEFLTYFQNEAQLEKSRLLSDRFSAERPKGSFSTLEIQRTEQGDSAMYLCASSLGRADIDTQYFGPGTRLTVL.